The rows below give T cell receptor beta chains drawn from one sample of a study of blood T cell repertoires in COVID-19. The table came from immunoSEQ multiplex PCR; TCRdb's copy has only in-frame clones and leaves some out. The sample yields under 300,000 clones, about 68% seen once. Material for sequencing was peripheral blood. The receptor set was obtained from a woman older than 75 with acute or convalescent COVID-19. The CDR3 runs from the conserved cysteine through the conserved F or W. D genes are given only for firm matches. Expanded clones are given a class, and other clones once, few, many or no size at all.

DNA: TGCGCCAGCAGCTTGGCCGGGGGCTATGGCTACACCTTC
CDR3: CASSLAGGYGYTF
D: NA
V: TRBV5-1
J: TRBJ1-2
size: few

DNA: TGTGCCAGCAGTTACGGGGGCCTTTCCTACAATGAGCAGTTCTTC
CDR3: CASSYGGLSYNEQFF
D: NA
V: TRBV6-5
J: TRBJ2-1
size: NA

DNA: TGCGCCAGCAGCCAAGGCCCCGGGACTAGCGGAAGCAATGAGCAGTTCTTC
CDR3: CASSQGPGTSGSNEQFF
D: TRBD2
V: TRBV4-1
J: TRBJ2-1
size: many

DNA: TGCGCCAGCAGCCAAGCCCCGGGACTAGCGGGACAAGAGACCCAGTACTTC
CDR3: CASSQAPGLAGQETQYF
D: TRBD2
V: TRBV4-1
J: TRBJ2-5
size: NA

DNA: TGTGCCACCAGTGATTCCGGGACTGGGAAAGAGACCCAGTACTTC
CDR3: CATSDSGTGKETQYF
D: NA
V: TRBV24-1
J: TRBJ2-5
size: NA

DNA: TGTGCCAGCAGCCAAGACCCTGATTCACCCCTCCACTTT
CDR3: CASSQDPDSPLHF
D: NA
V: TRBV4-2
J: TRBJ1-6
size: NA

DNA: TGCGCCAGCAGCTTGGCCGGGGACTACAATTCACCCCTCCACTTT
CDR3: CASSLAGDYNSPLHF
D: NA
V: TRBV5-1
J: TRBJ1-6
size: NA

DNA: TGTGCCAGCAGCGTAGTTGGGGGGGCCCCGGATACGCAGTATTTT
CDR3: CASSVVGGAPDTQYF
D: NA
V: TRBV9
J: TRBJ2-3
size: NA

DNA: TGTGCCAGCACATCCGGACAGGGGGCTGGAGGGAGCAATCAGCCCCAGCATTTT
CDR3: CASTSGQGAGGSNQPQHF
D: TRBD1
V: TRBV19
J: TRBJ1-5
size: NA

DNA: TGTGCCAGCAGCCAACAGGGTTACAATGAGCAGTTCTTC
CDR3: CASSQQGYNEQFF
D: NA
V: TRBV7-3
J: TRBJ2-1
size: NA

DNA: TGCGCCAGCAGCTTGATAACCGGACAGGGAGACACCGGGGAGCTGTTTTTT
CDR3: CASSLITGQGDTGELFF
D: TRBD1
V: TRBV5-1
J: TRBJ2-2
size: NA

DNA: TGTGCCAGCAGTCGACCAGGGGACTCCTACGAGCAGTACTTC
CDR3: CASSRPGDSYEQYF
D: NA
V: TRBV6-5
J: TRBJ2-7
size: NA

DNA: TGTGCCAGCAGCTTAGATGGTCGTGGTCCGGCGAGCGGAGCTTTCTTT
CDR3: CASSLDGRGPASGAFF
D: NA
V: TRBV13
J: TRBJ1-1
size: few

DNA: TGTGCCAGCAGTACGAGTGGTCTCGATGAAAAACTGTTTTTT
CDR3: CASSTSGLDEKLFF
D: NA
V: TRBV28
J: TRBJ1-4
size: NA

DNA: TGTGCCAGCAGGGTTCAGTACACCGGGGAGCTGTTTTTT
CDR3: CASRVQYTGELFF
D: NA
V: TRBV2
J: TRBJ2-2
size: once

DNA: TGTGCCAGCAGCGTAGTCGACAGGGGACCCAAAAACATTCAGTACTTC
CDR3: CASSVVDRGPKNIQYF
D: TRBD1
V: TRBV9
J: TRBJ2-4
size: NA

DNA: TGTGCCAGCAGCGGGACAGGCAACATTCAGTACTTC
CDR3: CASSGTGNIQYF
D: TRBD1
V: TRBV3-1/TRBV3-2
J: TRBJ2-4
size: NA

DNA: TGTGCCAGCAGTCAGACCCAGGGGCCCTACGAGCAGTACTTC
CDR3: CASSQTQGPYEQYF
D: NA
V: TRBV7-2
J: TRBJ2-7
size: NA

DNA: TGTGCCAGCAGCTTGGAAGTGGGGGGGGTATACAATGAGCAGTTCTTC
CDR3: CASSLEVGGVYNEQFF
D: TRBD2
V: TRBV5-4
J: TRBJ2-1
size: NA

DNA: TGTGCCAGCCAAACCGGGAGTACTAACACTGAAGCTTTCTTT
CDR3: CASQTGSTNTEAFF
D: NA
V: TRBV6-5
J: TRBJ1-1
size: NA

DNA: TGTGCCAGCAGTTACTCACGGGAGATCGGGGAGACCCAGTACTTC
CDR3: CASSYSREIGETQYF
D: NA
V: TRBV6-2/TRBV6-3
J: TRBJ2-5
size: NA

DNA: TGTGCCAGCAGCTTGGGGGGACAGGGAAGGCGGTCACCCCTCCACTTT
CDR3: CASSLGGQGRRSPLHF
D: TRBD1
V: TRBV5-4
J: TRBJ1-6
size: NA

DNA: TGCACCAGCAGCCAATCCGGGGAGCGGGAGGAGGCAGATACGCAGTATTTT
CDR3: CTSSQSGEREEADTQYF
D: NA
V: TRBV1
J: TRBJ2-3
size: few

DNA: TGCAGTGCTGGCGGGCGGGCAGAGCAGTACTTC
CDR3: CSAGGRAEQYF
D: NA
V: TRBV20-1
J: TRBJ2-7
size: once

DNA: TGTGCCAGCAGTGAAACGGGTGATCAGCCCCAGCATTTT
CDR3: CASSETGDQPQHF
D: NA
V: TRBV2
J: TRBJ1-5
size: few

DNA: TGTGCCAGCAGTCGGAACAGGGACTATGGCTACACCTTC
CDR3: CASSRNRDYGYTF
D: NA
V: TRBV5-4
J: TRBJ1-2
size: once

DNA: TGCGCCAGCAGCTTGGGAGCAGGGGGCGGTGATTATGGCTACACCTTC
CDR3: CASSLGAGGGDYGYTF
D: TRBD1
V: TRBV5-1
J: TRBJ1-2
size: NA

DNA: TGCGCCAGCAGCTTGGTTCCAGGGAACTATGGCTACACCTTC
CDR3: CASSLVPGNYGYTF
D: NA
V: TRBV5-1
J: TRBJ1-2
size: NA

DNA: TGTGCCAGCAGTTTCCAACAGACCCAAGAGACCCAGTACTTC
CDR3: CASSFQQTQETQYF
D: NA
V: TRBV6-5
J: TRBJ2-5
size: NA

DNA: TGTGCCAGCGGAGCGGGATTGTACGAGCAGTACTTC
CDR3: CASGAGLYEQYF
D: TRBD2
V: TRBV6-5
J: TRBJ2-7
size: NA

DNA: TGCGCCAGCAGCCCCGGGACATTAAGGGGAAACACCATATATTTT
CDR3: CASSPGTLRGNTIYF
D: NA
V: TRBV5-1
J: TRBJ1-3
size: NA

DNA: TGCGCCAGCAGCCAAGGGGGAGACAGGATCCACACTGAAGCTTTCTTT
CDR3: CASSQGGDRIHTEAFF
D: NA
V: TRBV4-1
J: TRBJ1-1
size: NA

DNA: TGTGCCAGCAGTTTAAGAAGCGAGCTGTTTTTT
CDR3: CASSLRSELFF
D: NA
V: TRBV12-3/TRBV12-4
J: TRBJ2-2
size: NA

DNA: TGTGCCAGCAGCCAAGTTGACATCCAAGAGACCCAGTACTTC
CDR3: CASSQVDIQETQYF
D: NA
V: TRBV3-1/TRBV3-2
J: TRBJ2-5
size: few

DNA: TGTGCCAGCAGCTTGGGGCAGGCCGCTGGAAACACCATATATTTT
CDR3: CASSLGQAAGNTIYF
D: NA
V: TRBV5-5
J: TRBJ1-3
size: few

DNA: TGCGCCACCTACAACCCGGGGGAGACCCAGTACTTC
CDR3: CATYNPGETQYF
D: NA
V: TRBV5-1
J: TRBJ2-5
size: NA

DNA: TGTGCCAGCAGTTTATGGGGCAGGGCTGGAAACACCATATATTTT
CDR3: CASSLWGRAGNTIYF
D: NA
V: TRBV28
J: TRBJ1-3
size: NA